This TCR beta chain was sequenced during a study of T-cell memory formation after mild COVID-19. Study information: TCR clusters were largely donor specific.

In its sample, this clonotype was seen a few times. V lost 5 bases, J lost 4 bases, and 9 bases lay in between. The CDR3 loop spans 12 amino acids. Germline V CDR1 and CDR2: SGDLS, YYNGEE. TCRdb processed the 5' RACE reads anew with MiXCR; each CDR3 protein has one entry. Of about 140,000 distinct CDR3 sequences in the sample, 13% to 15% were seen once. The chain uses TRBV9 and TRBJ1-2; D unresolved. The specimen was PBMCs or a T cell subset sorted from them (not recorded which). This TCR came from an adult woman who had mild COVID-19 (a few samples of this study predate the infection). Cell type and time point are not known. CDR3 sequence reads: CASRTQGYGYTF. CDR3 nucleotides: TGTGCCAGCAGGACACAAGGCTATGGCTACACCTTC. The variable domain in full, with the rest retrieved from reference TRBV9 and TRBJ1-2, is DSGVTQTPKHLITATGQRVTLRCSPRSGDLSVYWYQQSLDQGLQFLIQYYNGEERAKGNILERFSAQQFPDLHSELNLSSLELGDSALYFCASRTQGYGYTFGSGTRLTVV.